The 26 T cell receptor beta chains presented below share a single source sample, sequenced in a study of T cell responses to AZD1222 COVID-19 vaccine. Only in-frame clones appear in the TCRdb table, and some are missing; sequencing was by immunoSEQ multiplex PCR. The sample lists roughly 160,000 clones; 75% to 90% were seen once. The material sequenced was peripheral blood, taken on day 0 of AZD1222 vaccination. The receptors were sampled from an adult in good health.

The chain joins TRBV9 to TRBJ1-2, with D possibly TRBD1 on 5 matching bases. The CDR3 loop spans 13 amino acids. V was pared by 0 bases and J by 3 bases, with 6 bases between. The germline V gene has CDR1 SGDLS and CDR2 YYNGEE. CDR3 nucleotides: TGTGCCAGCAGCGTAGGAGGGGACTATGGCTACACCTTC. Its translation: CASSVGGDYGYTF. Combining the CDR3 with reference TRBV9 and TRBJ1-2 gives the whole variable domain DSGVTQTPKHLITATGQRVTLRCSPRSGDLSVYWYQQSLDQGLQFLIQYYNGEERAKGNILERFSAQQFPDLHSELNLSSLELGDSALYFCASSVGGDYGYTFGSGTRLTVV.

This rearrangement joins TRBV23-1 to TRBJ1-2; the match to TRBD1 covers 7 bases. TRBV23-1 falls under the ORF class, with uncertain function. The CDR3 consists of 14 residues. The trim removed 0 bases at V and 4 bases at J, leaving 2 bases unmatched. The CDR3 loop reads CASSQSGDSYGYTF. CDR3 nucleotides: TGCGCCAGCAGTCAATCGGGGGACAGCTATGGCTACACCTTC.

V and J are TRBV2 and TRBJ2-1; D remains ambiguous. The CDR3 length is 14 residues. With 4 bases removed from V and 0 bases from J, the gap between germline ends came to 7 bases. Germline CDR1 SNHLY, CDR2 FYNNEI. CDR3 in amino acids: CASSGTSSYNEQFF. Written as DNA, the CDR3 is TGTGCCAGCAGTGGGACGAGCTCCTACAATGAGCAGTTCTTC.

V is TRBV10-3 and J is TRBJ2-7; D gene ambiguous. This CDR3 has 11 residues. Germline V lookup: CDR1 ENHRY, CDR2 SYGVKD. Deletions cut 3 bases from V and 0 bases from J, with 0 bases between. The CDR3 bases are TGTGCCATCAGTGACTCCTACGAGCAGTACTTC. It encodes CAISDSYEQYF.

The genes are TRBV4-2 and TRBJ1-6, with TRBD1 matching over 9 bases. Germline V gene lookup returns CDR1 LGHNA and CDR2 YNFKEQ. The CDR3 is made up of 16 amino acids. The V segment lost 0 bases and the J segment 6 bases; nucleotides outside the gene matches: 3. The CDR3 reads CASSQDLTGGNSPLHF. In DNA form, the CDR3 reads TGTGCCAGCAGCCAAGACCTGACAGGGGGTAATTCACCCCTCCACTTT.

The chain combines TRBV24-1 with TRBJ2-6; 10 bases are a match to TRBD1. With V trimmed by 4 bases and J by 4 bases, 9 bases remained unmatched. The CDR3 length is 18 residues. The germline CDR1 and CDR2 sequences are KGHDR and SFDVKD. The CDR3: CATSDSKTGGSGANVLTF. The DNA for the CDR3 is TGTGCCACCAGTGACTCTAAGACAGGGGGCTCCGGGGCCAACGTCCTGACTTTC.

CDR3 amino acids: CASLSAGAIYF. The CDR3 DNA reads TGTGCCAGCTTGTCTGCCGGCGCCATATATTTT. This chain links TRBV6-5 with TRBJ1-3; D is unclear. Germline V CDR1 and CDR2: MNHEY, SVGAGI. CDR3 length equals 11 residues. V lost 8 bases to trimming and J lost 11 bases, with 13 bases between them.

The genes are TRBV13 and TRBJ2-1; D possibly matches TRBD1 or TRBD2 (5 bases each). Trimming stripped 0 bases from V and 7 bases from J, with 13 bases between. The CDR3 has 15 residues. The germline gives CDR1 PRHDT, CDR2 FYEKMQ (reference sequence). Written as DNA, the CDR3 is TGTGCCAGCAGCTTAGGGGGGGTAAAGGATAATGAGCAGTTCTTC. The encoded protein is CASSLGGVKDNEQFF. Looking up the rest from reference TRBV13 and TRBJ2-1 gives the full variable domain: AAGVIQSPRHLIKEKRETATLKCYPIPRHDTVYWYQQGPGQDPQFLISFYEKMQSDKGSIPDRFSAQQFSDYHSELNMSSLELGDSALYFCASSLGGVKDNEQFFGPGTRLTVL.

The genes are TRBV27 and TRBJ2-2, with D unresolved. The CDR3 runs to 12 residues. Germline lookup yields CDR1 MNHEY and CDR2 SMNVEV (reference sequence). Trimming left V 4 bases short and J 6 bases short, with 6 bases between. The CDR3 DNA reads TGTGCCAGCAGTTATGGTTCCGGGGAGCTGTTTTTT. The encoded protein is CASSYGSGELFF.

The J gene is TRBJ1-2, the V gene TRBV6-6; the D is unclear. The CDR3 covers 16 residues. Looked up from germline, CDR1 is MNHNY and CDR2 is SVGAGI (reference sequence). V lost 3 bases and J lost 2, with 16 bases in between. The CDR3 bases are TGTGCCAGCAGTTATCACGCTTCAAGGTGGAACTATGGCTACACCTTC. Its protein is CASSYHASRWNYGYTF.

The CDR3 DNA follows: TGTGCCAGCAGCCTAGGAGGCGAGCAGTACGTC. Translating it yields CASSLGGEQYV. The chain couples TRBV6-5 to TRBJ2-7; weak D call: TRBD2 (5 bases). The germline V gene encodes CDR1 MNHEY and CDR2 SVGAGI. Trimming left V 6 bases short and J 6 bases short, with 9 bases between. The CDR3 is 11 residues long.

The rearrangement uses TRBV4-3 and TRBJ1-1, with no clear D. CDR3 size: 14 residues. CDR1 is LGHNA, CDR2 YSLEER, per germline. The V and J ends lost 1 base and 5 bases respectively, with 11 bases between them. CDR3 DNA sequence: TGCGCCAGCAGCCAAGCGGGAGAGGGTACTGAAGCTTTCTTT. Translating gives CASSQAGEGTEAFF.

V gene TRBV7-2 combines with J gene TRBJ1-1; D ambiguous. Germline V gene sequence: CDR1 SGHTA, CDR2 FQGNSA. Trimming cost V 2 bases and J 0 bases, with 7 bases left between them. The CDR3 length is 14 residues. The CDR3 nucleotides read TGTGCCAGCAGCTTAAGCCAGTTGAACACTGAAGCTTTCTTT. It encodes CASSLSQLNTEAFF. The entire variable domain, with the rest obtained from reference TRBV7-2 and TRBJ1-1, is as follows: GAGVSQSPSNKVTEKGKDVELRCDPISGHTALYWYRQSLGQGLEFLIYFQGNSAPDKSGLPSDRFSAERTGGSVSTLTIQRTQQEDSAVYLCASSLSQLNTEAFFGQGTRLTVV.

V usage is TRBV19 and J usage is TRBJ1-5; 8 bases line up with TRBD1. The CDR3 length is 16 residues. Germline V CDR1 and CDR2: LNHDA, SQIVND (reference sequence). The junction had 8 bases not matched to a gene; V was cut back by 6 bases and J by 1 base. The CDR3 reads CASRRDQGASNQPQHF. The CDR3 region has the DNA TGTGCCAGTAGGCGGGATCAGGGGGCGAGCAATCAGCCCCAGCATTTT.

CDR3 sequence: CASSPRTESNTEQFF. CDR3 nucleotide sequence: TGTGCCAGCAGCCCTCGGACAGAGTCAAATACTGAGCAGTTCTTC. The rearrangement uses TRBV9 and TRBJ2-1; D perhaps matches TRBD1 (6 bases). This CDR3 comprises 15 residues. Deletions cut 4 bases from V and 9 bases from J, with 20 bases between. Germline-derived CDR1 and CDR2 are SGDLS and YYNGEE.

The chain uses TRBV30 and TRBJ2-6, with D hard to call. V lost 7 bases and J lost 4, with 14 bases in between. CDR3 size: 14 residues. The germline CDR1 and CDR2 sequences are GTSNPN and SVGIG (reference sequence). The DNA of the CDR3 is TGTGCCTACCCTGGGGATTCCGGGGCCAACGTCCTGACTTTC. It specifies CAYPGDSGANVLTF.

V usage is TRBV27 and J usage is TRBJ1-5; D call uncertain. From germline, CDR1 is MNHEY and CDR2 SMNVEV (reference sequence). This CDR3 contains 15 residues. The V and J ends lost 3 bases and 1 base respectively, with 10 bases between them. The CDR3 nucleotides read TGTGCCAGCAGTTTTATGGGCCAGAGCAATCAGCCCCAGCATTTT. It translates to CASSFMGQSNQPQHF.

Concerning this clone: At the DNA level, this CDR3 is encoded by other sequences in the same sample as well. V is TRBV11-3 and J is TRBJ1-3; D might be TRBD1 (5 bases). Germline V gene data show CDR1 as SGHNT and CDR2 as YENEEA. This CDR3 is 18 amino acids long. Trimming removed 4 bases at V and 0 bases at J, with 19 bases between. CDR3 protein: CASSSHPGLLSSGNTIYF. In nucleotides, the CDR3 is TGTGCCAGCAGCTCCCATCCGGGACTGCTCAGCTCTGGAAACACCATATATTTT.

The chain joins TRBV12-3 or TRBV12-4 to TRBJ2-7; D gene ambiguous. There are 13 residues in the CDR3. V was trimmed by 3 bases and J by 2 bases, leaving 8 bases between them. CDR3 DNA sequence: TGTGCCAGCAGTTTTTACAGTACCTACGAGCAGTACGTC. This gives the protein CASSFYSTYEQYV.

The gene calls are TRBV29-1 and TRBJ1-2; TRBD1 matches 9 bases. Germline-derived CDR1 and CDR2 are SQVTM and ANQGSEA. The V and J ends lost 4 bases and 7 bases, in that order; junction bases with no gene match: 10. This CDR3 is 14 amino acids long. DNA for the CDR3: TGCAGCGTTGCTTCGGGACAGGGTCTCTCTGGCTACACCTTC. Translated, it gives CSVASGQGLSGYTF.

This chain links TRBV28 with TRBJ1-2; 8 bases map to TRBD1. V trimming: 2 bases; J trimming: 8 bases; junction bases outside the gene matches: 7. Per germline, CDR1 MDHEN and CDR2 SYDVKM. The length of the CDR3 is 14 residues. The CDR3 DNA is TGTGCCAGCAGTTTAAGGGCAGGGGGCGACGGCTACACCTTC. As protein: CASSLRAGGDGYTF.

V is TRBV6-5 and J is TRBJ1-2; a possible D gene is TRBD1 (6 bases). CDR1 is MNHEY and CDR2 is SVGAGI in the germline V gene. CDR3 length equals 13 residues. The DNA for the CDR3 is TGTGCTCATTACTCTACAGGGACCTATGGCTACACCTTC. It is translated as CAHYSTGTYGYTF.

This chain connects TRBV3-1 (or the pseudogene TRBV3-2) to TRBJ1-2; a weak D match, TRBD1 (6 bases). Deletions cut 5 bases from V and 2 bases from J, with 15 bases between. Per the germline V gene, CDR1 is LGHDT and CDR2 is YNNKEL (reference sequence). The CDR3 consists of 15 residues. The CDR3 region is CASSTFRGENYGYTF. DNA of the CDR3: TGTGCCAGCAGCACTTTTAGGGGGGAGAACTATGGCTACACCTTC.

The rearrangement joins TRBV6-6 to TRBJ2-1, with TRBD2 as a possible D gene (5 bases). The germline V gene encodes CDR1 MNHNY and CDR2 SVGAGI (reference sequence). This CDR3 has 13 amino acids. V lost 0 bases to trimming and J lost 5 bases, with 5 bases between them. The CDR3, as DNA: TGTGCCAGCAGTTACTCGAGGGACAATGAGCAGTTCTTC. It is translated as CASSYSRDNEQFF.

The CDR3: CATSDPDEAADTQYF. The CDR3 coding sequence is TGTGCCACCAGTGACCCCGACGAGGCGGCAGATACGCAGTATTTT. The J gene is TRBJ2-3, the V gene TRBV24-1; no reliable D call. This CDR3 region has 15 residues. Per germline, CDR1 KGHDR and CDR2 SFDVKD. V dropped 4 bases and J dropped 4 bases, with 14 bases sitting between them.

The chain joins TRBV5-6 to TRBJ2-3; weak D call: TRBD1 (5 bases). The CDR3 length is 16 residues. Germline-derived CDR1 and CDR2 are SGHDT and YYEEEE. Trimming took off 4 bases at V and 0 bases at J, with 15 bases between the two ends. CDR3 sequence reads: CASSPLAQGSTDTQYF. For the CDR3, the DNA is TGTGCCAGCAGCCCCCTCGCGCAGGGTAGCACAGATACGCAGTATTTT.